These T cell receptor beta chains were read from a single sample in a study of control samples from healthy donors and cancer patients. Profiled with immunoSEQ multiplex PCR; TCRdb holds only in-frame clones, not every one. The sample holds about 100,000 clones, 85% to 95% seen once. The sample taken for sequencing was blood. Source of these receptors: a man in his late teens or twenties in good health. CDR3s include the opening cysteine and the closing phenylalanine or tryptophan. The D gene is left open where the match is weak. Clone size is given for some rows only: seen once, a few or many times, or a class if the clone is expanded.

>TRBV24-1|-|TRBJ2-2|-
CATSDYGGRELFF
TGTGCCACCAGTGATTACGGCGGGCGGGAGCTGTTTTTT
>TRBV12-3/TRBV12-4|-|TRBJ2-1|-
CASSPGDEQFF
TGTGCCAGCAGCCCGGGAGATGAGCAGTTCTTC
>TRBV7-9|TRBD2|TRBJ2-2|-
CAFLAGENTGELFF
TGTGCCTTTTTAGCGGGAGAGAACACCGGGGAGCTGTTTTTT
>TRBV18|TRBD1|TRBJ1-3|-
CASSPTTGGSGNTIYF
TGTGCCAGCTCACCTACAACAGGGGGCTCTGGAAACACCATATATTTT
>TRBV2|TRBD1|TRBJ1-2|-
CASSGDRGRGGYTF
TGTGCCAGCAGTGGTGACAGGGGGCGAGGAGGCTACACCTTC
>TRBV27|-|TRBJ1-6|-
CASSLQLGNSPLHF
TGTGCCAGCAGTTTACAACTAGGTAATTCACCCCTCCACTTT
>TRBV30|-|TRBJ1-1|-
CAWSSGGEGAFF
TGTGCCTGGAGTTCGGGGGGAGAGGGAGCTTTCTTT
>TRBV30|TRBD1|TRBJ1-2|-
CAWSGDRVYGYTF
TGTGCCTGGAGTGGCGACAGGGTATATGGCTACACCTTC
>TRBV5-8|-|TRBJ1-2|-
CASSSPGVYYGYTF
TGTGCCAGCAGCTCACCCGGGGTGTACTATGGCTACACCTTC
>TRBV19|-|TRBJ2-7|-
CASSMQQSLYEQYF
TGTGCCAGTAGTATGCAGCAATCCCTCTACGAGCAGTACTTC
>TRBV27|-|TRBJ1-5|-
CASSLSANQPQHF
TGTGCCAGCAGTTTATCGGCAAATCAGCCCCAGCATTTT
>TRBV20-1|TRBD1|TRBJ2-2|few
CSASRSGGPLTGELFF
TGCAGTGCTAGTAGGTCAGGGGGTCCACTTACCGGGGAGCTGTTTTTT
>TRBV7-9|TRBD2|TRBJ2-1|-
CASSVPGLAGLFDEQFF
TGTGCCAGCAGCGTACCGGGACTAGCGGGACTATTTGATGAGCAGTTCTTC
>TRBV14|-|TRBJ1-2|-
CASSLMRGDGYTF
TGTGCCAGCAGCCTTATGCGGGGGGATGGCTACACCTTC
>TRBV3-1/TRBV3-2|-|TRBJ1-1|-
CASSLSNTEAFF
TGTGCCAGCAGCCTGTCAAACACTGAAGCTTTCTTT
>TRBV6-5|-|TRBJ2-1|-
CASSSMSRSSYNEQFF
TGTGCCAGCAGTTCCATGTCTAGGAGCTCCTACAATGAGCAGTTCTTC
>TRBV14|-|TRBJ2-1|once
CASSDRDHYNEQFF
TGTGCCAGCAGCGACCGGGATCATTACAATGAGCAGTTCTTC
>TRBV6-5|TRBD1|TRBJ1-2|once
CASSISGTGYGYTF
TGTGCCAGCAGTATTTCAGGGACAGGGTATGGCTACACCTTC
>TRBV4-3|-|TRBJ2-3|-
CASSQDLAGYTDTQYF
TGCGCCAGCAGCCAAGATCTCGCGGGATACACAGATACGCAGTATTTT
>TRBV29-1|-|TRBJ1-4|-
CSVEELGKLFF
TGCAGCGTTGAAGAGTTAGGAAAACTGTTTTTT
>TRBV24-1|-|TRBJ2-5|-
CATSESGVLGETQYF
TGTGCCACCAGTGAGTCTGGCGTTTTGGGGGAGACCCAGTACTTC
>TRBV28|TRBD2|TRBJ2-3|-
CASSLLAATQYF
TGTGCCAGCAGTTTACTAGCGGCTACGCAGTATTTT
>TRBV5-6|-|TRBJ1-5|-
CASNQFDRRNNQPQHF
TGTGCCAGCAACCAGTTTGACAGGAGAAACAATCAGCCCCAGCATTTT
>TRBV28|-|TRBJ1-2|-
CASRPLSGGAYGYTF
TGTGCCAGCAGACCGCTCTCGGGAGGTGCCTATGGCTACACCTTC
>TRBV11-1|TRBD1|TRBJ1-1|-
CASSPPGQENTEAFF
TGTGCCAGCAGCCCTCCCGGACAGGAGAACACTGAAGCTTTCTTT
>TRBV7-2|-|TRBJ1-2|once
CASSLYRAEGYTF
TGTGCCAGCAGCTTGTACAGAGCCGAAGGCTACACCTTC
>TRBV7-2|-|TRBJ2-5|-
CASSLWGQETQYF
TGTGCCAGCAGCTTATGGGGCCAAGAGACCCAGTACTTC
>TRBV4-1|-|TRBJ2-2|-
CASSQARGVKGTRELFF
TGCGCCAGCAGCCAAGCTAGGGGGGTCAAAGGTACCAGGGAGCTGTTTTTT
>TRBV30|TRBD1|TRBJ1-6|-
CAWSGRDRGAGWEGSPLHF
TGTGCCTGGAGTGGCCGGGACAGGGGTGCAGGATGGGAGGGATCACCCCTCCACTTT
>TRBV7-9|-|TRBJ2-7|-
CASSPRWQTYEQYF
TGTGCCAGCAGCCCAAGATGGCAGACCTACGAGCAGTACTTC
>TRBV3-1/TRBV3-2|TRBD1|TRBJ1-1|-
CASSQRTGTTEAFF
TGTGCCAGCAGCCAAAGGACAGGGACCACTGAAGCTTTCTTT
>TRBV7-4|TRBD1|TRBJ1-5|-
CASSLVKDRGQPQHF
TGTGCCAGCAGCTTAGTCAAGGACAGGGGTCAGCCCCAGCATTTT
>TRBV6-1|-|TRBJ1-5|-
CASSERGGYSNQPQHF
TGTGCCAGCAGTGAGCGTGGGGGCTATAGCAATCAGCCCCAGCATTTT
>TRBV7-8|-|TRBJ1-1|-
CASSSTGNTEAFF
TGTGCCAGCAGCTCCACCGGGAACACTGAAGCTTTCTTT
>TRBV7-6|-|TRBJ2-1|-
CASSLTSEQFF
TGTGCCAGCAGCTTAACTAGTGAGCAGTTCTTC